Listed below are T cell receptor beta chains from one sample, sequenced in a study of pediatric ulcerative colitis. Here immunoSEQ multiplex PCR was the method, and the copy in TCRdb shows in-frame clones only, minus some. Of tens of thousands of clones in the sample, 55% to 85% are singletons; the top ten hold approximately 0.74%. Sequenced material: gut tissue. Every receptor here comes from a boy younger than 18 with moderate ulcerative colitis. The conserved cysteine and the conserved F or W are not part of the CDR3 here. Not all rows give a size; the values are once, few, many and, for expanded clones, a class.

V gene	clone size	CDR3 protein
TRBV12-5	NA	ASGSGQIASYEQY
TRBV4-1	NA	ASSRGLAGGVTGELF
TRBV5-1	NA	ASSLEVAGFTDTQY
TRBV5-1	few	ASRQLDSSYNSPLH
TRBV28	NA	ASTEKTGGNEKLF
TRBV10-3	NA	AIGELARDYEQY
TRBV4-3	NA	ASSRALGRGEETQY
TRBV5-1	NA	ASRTGDTGELF
TRBV14	NA	ASSPSLGITTEAF
TRBV2	NA	ASSEAISNEQF
TRBV5-1	NA	ASSPGGSTGELF
TRBV7-2	NA	ASSRRTSGENTDTQY
TRBV7-2	NA	ASSLVGQGFSYEQY
TRBV13	once	ASSLVSRDYEQY
TRBV19	NA	ASTPPTGRAEAF
TRBV6-4	NA	ASSDGGGGVNEQF
TRBV6-4	NA	ASSYIAGAGDEQF
TRBV19	NA	ASTPSVLGGNEQF
TRBV6-1	NA	ASSERGRTSNQPQH
TRBV27	NA	ASSCGKGGYEQY
TRBV10-2	NA	ASSALMGSSYNEQF
TRBV5-1	few	ASSLGSSGALSSYEQY
TRBV10-3	NA	AINDIRNTEAF
TRBV6-1	NA	ASSFADSPQPQH
TRBV18	NA	ASSPAGDAYEQY
TRBV7-2	few	ASNIGQGGNSPLH